This T cell receptor (beta chain) was identified during a study of shared clonotypes between healthy human individuals. To note about this clone: Its antigen is still unknown.

Findings of the study overall: Apart from blood, nothing was sampled; tissue repertoires likely differ.

Every unsorted PBMC PCR replicate was loaded with around 290 ng DNA, about 30,000 T cell genomes. The method was immunoSEQ multiplex PCR; TCRdb's version includes in-frame clones alone and lacks a portion of them. The sample contains 450,000 to 500,000 clones, over 70% of which appear only once. V gave up 6 bases and J gave up 3 bases; unmatched junction bases: 2. The CDR3 runs to 12 residues. From germline, CDR1 is SNHLY and CDR2 FYNNEI. The TCR originated in a woman aged 40-49 years in good health. Some clones in this sample may be carry-over from other donors' samples. This chain connects TRBV2 to TRBJ2-7; TRBD1 matches 7 bases. The sample comprised PBMCs. The CDR3, as DNA: TGTGCCAGCAGGGGACAGCGCTACGAGCAGTACTTC. Its protein product is CASRGQRYEQYF.